This T cell receptor (beta chain) is from a study of T cell responses to AZD1222 COVID-19 vaccine. Study results and limitations: Donors skewed white British and female; clonal diversity was possibly underestimated.

As for this clone: Its antigen is currently unknown.

Trimming stripped 3 bases from V and 0 bases from J, with 9 bases between. Germline V lookup: CDR1 KGHSH, CDR2 LQKENI. The CDR3 runs 15 residues. Libraries were prepared by immunoSEQ multiplex PCR; TCRdb keeps only in-frame clonotypes and omits some of them. Here the sample spans over 150,000 clones, about 85% being singletons. V usage is TRBV18 and J usage is TRBJ1-5; no reliable D call. This clonotype originated in an adult in good health. The sequencing used peripheral blood, collected on day 0 of AZD1222 vaccination. This CDR3 is CASSPGRNSNQPQHF. In DNA, the CDR3 is TGTGCCAGCTCACCCGGGCGAAATAGCAATCAGCCCCAGCATTTT.